The T cell receptor beta chain under discussion was sequenced for a study of blood T cells in healthy people across ages. General observations from the study: Per-million-T-cell TCR beta diversity fell roughly linearly with age.

Donors each provided about 10 milliliters of peripheral blood. Per sample, at least 6 micrograms of total RNA were extracted. Primers used in a second PCR of roughly 6 to 12 cycles were a sample-barcoded 5' primer and a J-beta primer mix. TCRdb independently ran MiXCR on the 5' RACE reads; one entry per CDR3 protein. The data contain some 1.5 million distinct CDR3 sequences, roughly 27% of them seen just once; the ten biggest clones take up roughly 8%. Points on this clonotype: Its target is not known.

The specimen was blood. This clonotype was sampled from a woman between 25 and 40 years old in good health.

CDR3 DNA: TGTGCCAGCATGAAAGAAGGGGCCGCGGCGGGCTACACCTTC. It yields the protein CASMKEGAAAGYTF. The chain uses TRBV25-1 and TRBJ1-2; TRBD1 is a possible D gene (5 bases). V lost 7 bases and J 8 bases, leaving 20 bases between the germline ends. There are 14 residues in the CDR3. Germline lookup yields CDR1 MGHDK and CDR2 SYGVNS.